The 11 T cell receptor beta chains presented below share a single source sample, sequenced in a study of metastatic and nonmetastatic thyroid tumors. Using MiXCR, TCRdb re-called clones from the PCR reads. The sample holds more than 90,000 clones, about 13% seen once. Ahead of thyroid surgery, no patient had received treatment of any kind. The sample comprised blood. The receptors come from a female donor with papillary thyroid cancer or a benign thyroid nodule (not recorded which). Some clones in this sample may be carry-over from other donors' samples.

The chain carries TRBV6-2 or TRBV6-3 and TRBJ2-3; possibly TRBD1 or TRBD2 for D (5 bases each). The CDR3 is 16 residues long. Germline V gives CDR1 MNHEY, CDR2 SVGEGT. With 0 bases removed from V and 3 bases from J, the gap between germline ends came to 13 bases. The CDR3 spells CASSYSSVRETDTQYF. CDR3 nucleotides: TGTGCCAGCAGTTACTCGTCGGTCAGGGAGACAGATACGCAGTATTTT.

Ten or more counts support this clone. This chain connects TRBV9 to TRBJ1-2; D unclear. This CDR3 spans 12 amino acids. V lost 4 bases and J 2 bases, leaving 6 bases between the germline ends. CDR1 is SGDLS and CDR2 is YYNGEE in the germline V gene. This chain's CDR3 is CASSFSNYGYTF. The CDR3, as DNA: TGTGCCAGCAGCTTCAGCAACTATGGCTACACCTTC.

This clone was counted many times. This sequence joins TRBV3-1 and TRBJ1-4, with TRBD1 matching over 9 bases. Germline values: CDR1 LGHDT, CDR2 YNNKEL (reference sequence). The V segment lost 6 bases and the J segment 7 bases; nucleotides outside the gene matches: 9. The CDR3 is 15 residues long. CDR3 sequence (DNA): TGTGCCAGCAGTCCAGATGACAGGGGGAGTGAAAAACTGTTTTTT. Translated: CASSPDDRGSEKLFF.

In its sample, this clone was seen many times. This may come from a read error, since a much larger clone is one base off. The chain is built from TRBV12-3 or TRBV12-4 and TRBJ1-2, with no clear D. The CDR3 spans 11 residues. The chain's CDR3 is CASRYNYGCTF. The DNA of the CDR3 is TGTGCCAGCAGGTACAACTATGGCTGCACCTTC.

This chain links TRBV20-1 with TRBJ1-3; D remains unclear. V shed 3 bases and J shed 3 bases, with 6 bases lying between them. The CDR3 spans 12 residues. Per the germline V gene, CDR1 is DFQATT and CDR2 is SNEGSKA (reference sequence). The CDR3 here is CSASAYGNTIYF. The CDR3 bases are TGCAGTGCTAGCGCGTATGGAAACACCATATATTTT.

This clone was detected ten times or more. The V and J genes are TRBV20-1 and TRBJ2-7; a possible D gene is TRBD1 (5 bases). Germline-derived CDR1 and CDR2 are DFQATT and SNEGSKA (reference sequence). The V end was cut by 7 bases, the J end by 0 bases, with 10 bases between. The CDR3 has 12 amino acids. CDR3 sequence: CSVVGPSYEQYF. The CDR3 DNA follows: TGCAGTGTGGTGGGGCCCTCCTACGAGCAGTACTTC.

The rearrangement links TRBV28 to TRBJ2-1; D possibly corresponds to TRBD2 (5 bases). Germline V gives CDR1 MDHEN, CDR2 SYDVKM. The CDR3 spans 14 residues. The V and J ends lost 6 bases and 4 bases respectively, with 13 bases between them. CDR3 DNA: TGTGCCAGCAGACCTCCGGGAAGATACAATGAGCAGTTCTTC. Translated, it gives CASRPPGRYNEQFF.

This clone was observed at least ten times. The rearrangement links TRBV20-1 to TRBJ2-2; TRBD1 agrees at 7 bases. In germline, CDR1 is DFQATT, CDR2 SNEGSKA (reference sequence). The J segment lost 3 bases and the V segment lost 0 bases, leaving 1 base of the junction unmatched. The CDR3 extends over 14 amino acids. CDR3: CSARDQGDTGELFF. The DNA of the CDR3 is TGCAGTGCTAGAGACCAGGGGGACACCGGGGAGCTGTTTTTT.

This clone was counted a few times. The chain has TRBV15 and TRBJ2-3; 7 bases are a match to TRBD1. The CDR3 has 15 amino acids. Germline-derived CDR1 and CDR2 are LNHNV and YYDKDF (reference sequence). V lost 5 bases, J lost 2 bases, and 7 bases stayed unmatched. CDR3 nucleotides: TGTGCCACCAGCCTACGGGGACAGTCCACAGATACGCAGTATTTT. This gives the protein CATSLRGQSTDTQYF. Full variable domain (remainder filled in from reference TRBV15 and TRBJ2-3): DAMVIQNPRYQVTQFGKPVTLSCSQTLNHNVMYWYQQKSSQAPKLLFHYYDKDFNNEADTPDNFQSRRPNTSFCFLDIRSPGLGDTAMYLCATSLRGQSTDTQYFGPGTRLTVL.

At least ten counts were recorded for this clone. The CDR3 is CASSLTPSSYNEQFF. In DNA, the CDR3 is TGCGCCAGCAGCTTGACCCCCAGCTCCTACAATGAGCAGTTCTTC. The chain is built from TRBV5-1 and TRBJ2-1; D ambiguous. Deletions cut 1 base from V and 0 bases from J, with 8 bases between. This CDR3 is 15 amino acids long. The germline CDR1 and CDR2 sequences are SGHRS and YFSETQ.

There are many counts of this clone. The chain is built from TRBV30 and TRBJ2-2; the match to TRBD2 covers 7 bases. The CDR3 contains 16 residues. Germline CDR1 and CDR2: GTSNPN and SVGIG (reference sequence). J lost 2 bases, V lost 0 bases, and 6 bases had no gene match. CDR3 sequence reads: CAWSVLLAANTGELFF. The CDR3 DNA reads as TGTGCCTGGAGTGTGCTGCTAGCGGCAAACACCGGGGAGCTGTTTTTT.